Reported below is one T cell receptor (beta chain). The donors were part of the validation cohort, which consisted of over a hundred subjects and was separate from the first cohort of hundreds of subjects. TCRdb's copy holds only in-frame clones and misses some; the assay was immunoSEQ multiplex PCR. The table records fewer than 100,000 clones, roughly 91% of them present only once. The data are from a study of cytomegalovirus exposure and HLA in healthy donors. Germline V gene data show CDR1 as SGHRS and CDR2 as YFSETQ. This CDR3 is 15 amino acids long. With 4 bases clipped from V and 3 bases from J, the junction kept 9 bases outside the gene matches.

Sequencing input: PBMCs. The V gene is TRBV5-1, the J gene TRBJ2-7; TRBD2 matches 8 bases. The clonotype was recovered from a young man in good health and CMV-seronegative. As DNA, the CDR3 is TGCGCCAGCAGCCCAGGTAGTACTAGCGGCTACGAGCAGTACTTC. Encoded protein: CASSPGSTSGYEQYF.